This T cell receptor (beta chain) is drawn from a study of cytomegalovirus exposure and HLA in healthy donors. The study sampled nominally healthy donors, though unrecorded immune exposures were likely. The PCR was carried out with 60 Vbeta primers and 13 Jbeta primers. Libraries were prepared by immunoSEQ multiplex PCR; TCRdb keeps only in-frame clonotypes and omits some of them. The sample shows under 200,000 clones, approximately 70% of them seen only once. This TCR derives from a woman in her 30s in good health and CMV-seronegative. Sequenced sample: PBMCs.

The CDR3 here is CASGLGAQETQYF. The CDR3 region has the DNA TGTGCCAGTGGTTTGGGAGCCCAAGAGACCCAGTACTTC. The rearrangement joins TRBV19 to TRBJ2-5, with TRBD2 as a possible D gene (5 bases). V gave up 8 bases and J gave up 1 base, with 11 bases separating them. There are 13 residues in the CDR3. Germline CDR1 and CDR2: LNHDA and SQIVND (reference sequence). The full variable domain, completed using reference TRBV19 and TRBJ2-5, is DGGITQSPKYLFRKEGQNVTLSCEQNLNHDAMYWYRQDPGQGLRLIYYSQIVNDFQKGDIAEGYSVSREKKESFPLTVTSAQKNPTAFYLCASGLGAQETQYFGPGTRLLVL.